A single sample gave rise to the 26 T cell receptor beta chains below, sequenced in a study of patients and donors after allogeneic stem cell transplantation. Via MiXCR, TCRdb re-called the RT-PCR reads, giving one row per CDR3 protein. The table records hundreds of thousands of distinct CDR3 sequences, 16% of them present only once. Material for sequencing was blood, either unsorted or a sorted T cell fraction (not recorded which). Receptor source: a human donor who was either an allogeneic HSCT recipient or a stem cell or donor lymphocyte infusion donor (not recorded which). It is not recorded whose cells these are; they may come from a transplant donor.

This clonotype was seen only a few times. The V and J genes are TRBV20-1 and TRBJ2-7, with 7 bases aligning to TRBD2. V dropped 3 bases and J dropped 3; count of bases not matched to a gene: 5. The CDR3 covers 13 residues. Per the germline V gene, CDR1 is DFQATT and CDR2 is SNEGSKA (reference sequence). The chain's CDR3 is CSASTSALYEQYF. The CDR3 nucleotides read TGCAGTGCTAGTACTAGCGCGCTCTACGAGCAGTACTTC.

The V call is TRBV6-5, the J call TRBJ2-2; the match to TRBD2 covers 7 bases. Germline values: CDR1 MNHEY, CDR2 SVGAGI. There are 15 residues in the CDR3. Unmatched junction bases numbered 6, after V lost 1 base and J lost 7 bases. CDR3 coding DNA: TGTGCCAGCAGTTACTGGGGGGGGAGTCACGGGGAGCTGTTTTTT. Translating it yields CASSYWGGSHGELFF.

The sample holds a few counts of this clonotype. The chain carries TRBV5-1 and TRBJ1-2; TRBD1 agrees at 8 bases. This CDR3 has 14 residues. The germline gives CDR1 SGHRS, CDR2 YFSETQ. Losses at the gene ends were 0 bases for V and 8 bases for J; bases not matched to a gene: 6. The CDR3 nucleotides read TGCGCCAGCAGCTTGGGACAGGGGCCTTTCGGCTACACCTTC. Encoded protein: CASSLGQGPFGYTF.

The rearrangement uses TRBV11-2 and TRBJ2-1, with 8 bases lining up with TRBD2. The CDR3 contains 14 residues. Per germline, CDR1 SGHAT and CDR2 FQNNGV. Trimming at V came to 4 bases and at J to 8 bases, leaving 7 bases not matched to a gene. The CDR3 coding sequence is TGTGCCAGCAGCTCTCCTCGGGGGGGACATGAGCAGTTCTTC. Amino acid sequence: CASSSPRGGHEQFF.

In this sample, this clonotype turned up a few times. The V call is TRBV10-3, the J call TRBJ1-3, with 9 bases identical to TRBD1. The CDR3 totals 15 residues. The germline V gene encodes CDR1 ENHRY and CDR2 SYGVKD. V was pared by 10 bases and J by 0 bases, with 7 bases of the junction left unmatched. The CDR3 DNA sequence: TGTGCCACGAGGGACAGGGCCAACTCTGGAAACACCATATATTTT. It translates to CATRDRANSGNTIYF.

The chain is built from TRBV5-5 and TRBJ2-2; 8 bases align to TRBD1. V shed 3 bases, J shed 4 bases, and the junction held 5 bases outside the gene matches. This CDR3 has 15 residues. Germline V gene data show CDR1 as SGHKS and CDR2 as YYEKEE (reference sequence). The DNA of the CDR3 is TGTGCCAGCAGCTGGGCTCAGGGGGCCACCGGGGAGCTGTTTTTT. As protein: CASSWAQGATGELFF.

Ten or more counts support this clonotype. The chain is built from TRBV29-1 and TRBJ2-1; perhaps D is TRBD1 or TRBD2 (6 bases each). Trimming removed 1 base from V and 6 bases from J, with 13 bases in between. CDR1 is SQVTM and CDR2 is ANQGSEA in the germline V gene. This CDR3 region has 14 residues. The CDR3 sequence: CSVEVWGARNEQFF. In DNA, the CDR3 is TGCAGCGTTGAAGTGTGGGGGGCTCGCAATGAGCAGTTCTTC.

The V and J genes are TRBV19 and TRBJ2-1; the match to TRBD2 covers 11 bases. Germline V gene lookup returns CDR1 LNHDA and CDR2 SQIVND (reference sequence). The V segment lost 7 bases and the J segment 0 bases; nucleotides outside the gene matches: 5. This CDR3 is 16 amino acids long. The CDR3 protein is CASTELAGDSYNEQFF. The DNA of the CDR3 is TGTGCCAGTACCGAACTAGCGGGGGACTCCTACAATGAGCAGTTCTTC. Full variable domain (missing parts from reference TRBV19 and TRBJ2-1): DGGITQSPKYLFRKEGQNVTLSCEQNLNHDAMYWYRQDPGQGLRLIYYSQIVNDFQKGDIAEGYSVSREKKESFPLTVTSAQKNPTAFYLCASTELAGDSYNEQFFGPGTRLTVL.

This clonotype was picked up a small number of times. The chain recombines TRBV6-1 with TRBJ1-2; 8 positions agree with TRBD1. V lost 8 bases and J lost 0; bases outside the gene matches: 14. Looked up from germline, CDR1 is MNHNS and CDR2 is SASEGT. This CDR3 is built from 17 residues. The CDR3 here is CASRPPGQGWSNYGYTF. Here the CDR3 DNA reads TGTGCCAGCCGCCCCCCCGGACAGGGATGGTCTAACTATGGCTACACCTTC.

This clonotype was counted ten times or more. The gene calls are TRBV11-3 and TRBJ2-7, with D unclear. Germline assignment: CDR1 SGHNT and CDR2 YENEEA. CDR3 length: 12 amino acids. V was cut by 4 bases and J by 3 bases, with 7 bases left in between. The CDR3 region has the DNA TGTGCCAGCAGCTCTGACGGCTACGAGCAGTACTTC. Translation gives CASSSDGYEQYF.

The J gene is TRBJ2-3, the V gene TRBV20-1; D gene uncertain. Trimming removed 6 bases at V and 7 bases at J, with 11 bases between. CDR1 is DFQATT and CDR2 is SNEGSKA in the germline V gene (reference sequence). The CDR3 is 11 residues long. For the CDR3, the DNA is TGCAGTGCATCTGACTGGAATACGCAGTATTTT. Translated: CSASDWNTQYF.

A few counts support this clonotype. Here the CDR3 DNA reads TGTGCCTGGAGTCCACGGGGGGGAAACTATGGCTACACCTTC. Translating gives CAWSPRGGNYGYTF. The gene calls are TRBV30 and TRBJ1-2; D is possibly TRBD1 (5 bases). CDR1 is GTSNPN, CDR2 SVGIG, per germline (reference sequence). The CDR3 has 14 amino acids. V lost 2 bases and J 2 bases, leaving 12 bases between the germline ends.

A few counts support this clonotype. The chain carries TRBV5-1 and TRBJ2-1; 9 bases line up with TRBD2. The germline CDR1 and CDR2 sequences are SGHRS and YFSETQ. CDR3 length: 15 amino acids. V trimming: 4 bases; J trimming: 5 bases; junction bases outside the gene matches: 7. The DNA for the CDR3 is TGCGCCAGCAGCCAAGGGACTAGCCTTAACAATGAGCAGTTCTTC. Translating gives CASSQGTSLNNEQFF.

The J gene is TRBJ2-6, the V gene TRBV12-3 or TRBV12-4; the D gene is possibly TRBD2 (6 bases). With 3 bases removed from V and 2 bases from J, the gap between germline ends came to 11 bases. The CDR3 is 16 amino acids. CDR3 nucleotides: TGTGCCAGCAGTTTGCCCCCGGGGGCTGGGGCCAACGTCCTGACTTTC. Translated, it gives CASSLPPGAGANVLTF.

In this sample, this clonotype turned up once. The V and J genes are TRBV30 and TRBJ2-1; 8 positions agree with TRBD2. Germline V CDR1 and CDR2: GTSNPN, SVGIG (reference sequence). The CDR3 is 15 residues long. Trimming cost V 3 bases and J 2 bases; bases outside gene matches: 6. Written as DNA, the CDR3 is TGTGCCTGGAGACAACGTAGCGGGACCTACAATGAGCAGTTCTTC. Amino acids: CAWRQRSGTYNEQFF.

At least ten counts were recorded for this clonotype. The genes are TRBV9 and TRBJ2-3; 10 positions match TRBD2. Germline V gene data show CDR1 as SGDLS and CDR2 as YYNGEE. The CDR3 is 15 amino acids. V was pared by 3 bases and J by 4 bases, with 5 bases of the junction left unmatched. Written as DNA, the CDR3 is TGTGCCAGCAGCGCAGCGGGAGGGGTAGCAGATACGCAGTATTTT. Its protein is CASSAAGGVADTQYF.

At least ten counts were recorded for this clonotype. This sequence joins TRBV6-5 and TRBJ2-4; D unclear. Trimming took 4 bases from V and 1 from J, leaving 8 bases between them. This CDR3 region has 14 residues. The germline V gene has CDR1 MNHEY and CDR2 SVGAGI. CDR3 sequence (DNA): TGTGCCAGCAGTTTTTCTAGGGCCAAAAACATTCAGTACTTC. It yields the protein CASSFSRAKNIQYF.

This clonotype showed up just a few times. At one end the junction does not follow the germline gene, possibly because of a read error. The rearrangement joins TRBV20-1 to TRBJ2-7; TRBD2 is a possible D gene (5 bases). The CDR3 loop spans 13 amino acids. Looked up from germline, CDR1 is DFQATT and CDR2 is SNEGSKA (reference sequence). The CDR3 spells CSTRMAASYEQYF. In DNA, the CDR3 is TGCAGTACTAGGATGGCAGCAAGTTACGAGCAGTACTTC.

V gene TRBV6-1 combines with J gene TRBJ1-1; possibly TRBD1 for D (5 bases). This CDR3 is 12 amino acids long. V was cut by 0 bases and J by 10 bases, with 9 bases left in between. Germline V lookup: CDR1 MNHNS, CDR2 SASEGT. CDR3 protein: CASSEAGGIAFF. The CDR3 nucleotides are TGTGCCAGCAGTGAAGCGGGGGGGATAGCTTTCTTT.

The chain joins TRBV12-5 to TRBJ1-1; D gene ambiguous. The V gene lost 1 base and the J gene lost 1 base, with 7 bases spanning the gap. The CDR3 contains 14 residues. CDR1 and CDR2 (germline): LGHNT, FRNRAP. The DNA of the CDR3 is TGTGCTAGTGGTTTGGGTGTCCCGAACACTGAAGCTTTCTTT. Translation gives CASGLGVPNTEAFF.

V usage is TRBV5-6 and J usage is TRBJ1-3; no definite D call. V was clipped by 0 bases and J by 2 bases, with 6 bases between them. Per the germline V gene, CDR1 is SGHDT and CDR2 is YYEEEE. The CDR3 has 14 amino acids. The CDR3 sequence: CASSLVGTGNTIYF. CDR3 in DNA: TGTGCCAGCAGCTTGGTAGGGACTGGAAACACCATATATTTT. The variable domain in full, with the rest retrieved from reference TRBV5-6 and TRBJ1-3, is DAGVTQSPTHLIKTRGQQVTLRCSPKSGHDTVSWYQQALGQGPQFIFQYYEEEERQRGNFPDRFSGHQFPNYSSELNVNALLLGDSALYLCASSLVGTGNTIYFGEGSWLTVV.

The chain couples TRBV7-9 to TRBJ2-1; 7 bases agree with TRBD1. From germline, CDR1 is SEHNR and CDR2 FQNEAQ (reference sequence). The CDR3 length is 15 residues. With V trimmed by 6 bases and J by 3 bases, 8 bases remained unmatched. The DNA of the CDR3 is TGTGCCAGCAGTCACCGGGACAGCTACTACAATGAGCAGTTCTTC. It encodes CASSHRDSYYNEQFF.

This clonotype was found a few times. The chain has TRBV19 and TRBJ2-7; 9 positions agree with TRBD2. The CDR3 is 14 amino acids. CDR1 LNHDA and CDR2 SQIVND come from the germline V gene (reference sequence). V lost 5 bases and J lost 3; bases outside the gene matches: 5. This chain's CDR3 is CASSSLAGRYEQYF. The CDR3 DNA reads TGTGCCAGTAGTTCCCTAGCGGGGCGCTACGAGCAGTACTTC.

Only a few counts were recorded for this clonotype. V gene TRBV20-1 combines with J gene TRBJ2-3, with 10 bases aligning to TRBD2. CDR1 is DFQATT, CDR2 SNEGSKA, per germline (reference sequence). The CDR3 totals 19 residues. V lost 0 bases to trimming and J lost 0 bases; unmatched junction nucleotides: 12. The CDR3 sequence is CSARDDSGGFFLSTDTQYF. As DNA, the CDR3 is TGCAGTGCTAGAGATGATAGCGGGGGGTTCTTTCTTAGCACAGATACGCAGTATTTT.

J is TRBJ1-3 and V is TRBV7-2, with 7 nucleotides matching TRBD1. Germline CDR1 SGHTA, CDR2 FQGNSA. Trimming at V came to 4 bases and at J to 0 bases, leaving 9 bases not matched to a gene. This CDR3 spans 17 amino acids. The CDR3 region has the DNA TGTGCCAGCAGCTCCTACGACAGGGCCTTCTCTGGAAACACCATATATTTT. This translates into CASSSYDRAFSGNTIYF.

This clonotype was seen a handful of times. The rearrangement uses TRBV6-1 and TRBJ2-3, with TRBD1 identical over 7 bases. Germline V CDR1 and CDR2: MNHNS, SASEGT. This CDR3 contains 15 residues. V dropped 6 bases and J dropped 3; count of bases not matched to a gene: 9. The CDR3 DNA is TGTGCCAGCAGGCGCTTCATACAGGGGACAGATACGCAGTATTTT. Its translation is CASRRFIQGTDTQYF.